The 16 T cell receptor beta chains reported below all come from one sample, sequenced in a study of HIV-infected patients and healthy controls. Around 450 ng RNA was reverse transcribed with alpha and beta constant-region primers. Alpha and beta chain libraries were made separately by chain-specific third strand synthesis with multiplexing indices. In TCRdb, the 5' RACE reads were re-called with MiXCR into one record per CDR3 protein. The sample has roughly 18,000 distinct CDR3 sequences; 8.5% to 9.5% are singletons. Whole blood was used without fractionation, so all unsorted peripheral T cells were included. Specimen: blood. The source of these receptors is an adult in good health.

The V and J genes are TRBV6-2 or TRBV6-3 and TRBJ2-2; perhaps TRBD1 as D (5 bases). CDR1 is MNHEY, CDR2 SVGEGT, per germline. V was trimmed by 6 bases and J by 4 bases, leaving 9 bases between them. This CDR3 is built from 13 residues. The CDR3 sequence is CASRQGVTGELFF. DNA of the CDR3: TGTGCCAGCAGGCAGGGCGTCACCGGGGAGCTGTTTTTT.

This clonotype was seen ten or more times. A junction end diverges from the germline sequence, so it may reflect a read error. This chain's CDR3 is CAISESETGRGKQPQHF. The CDR3 DNA reads TGTGCCATCAGTGAGTCGGAGACAGGTCGGGGCAAGCAGCCCCAGCATTTT. The V gene is TRBV10-3, the J gene TRBJ1-5, with D perhaps matching TRBD1 (6 bases). CDR3 length: 17 residues. Germline CDR1 reads ENHRY; CDR2 reads SYGVKD.

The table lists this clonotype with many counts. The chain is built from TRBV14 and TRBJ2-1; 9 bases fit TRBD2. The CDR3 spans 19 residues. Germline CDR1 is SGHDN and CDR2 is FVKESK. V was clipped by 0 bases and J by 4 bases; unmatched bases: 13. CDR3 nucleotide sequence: TGTGCCAGCAGCCAAGAAACATTGCGGTTGCGGGAGGGGTACAATGAGCAGTTCTTC. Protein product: CASSQETLRLREGYNEQFF.

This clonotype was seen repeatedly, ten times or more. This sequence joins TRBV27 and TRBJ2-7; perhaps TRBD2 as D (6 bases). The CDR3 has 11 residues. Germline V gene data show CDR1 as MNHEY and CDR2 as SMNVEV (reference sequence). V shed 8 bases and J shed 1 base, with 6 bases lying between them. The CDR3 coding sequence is TGTGCCAGCGGGGGGTCCTACGAGCAGTACTTC. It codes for CASGGSYEQYF.

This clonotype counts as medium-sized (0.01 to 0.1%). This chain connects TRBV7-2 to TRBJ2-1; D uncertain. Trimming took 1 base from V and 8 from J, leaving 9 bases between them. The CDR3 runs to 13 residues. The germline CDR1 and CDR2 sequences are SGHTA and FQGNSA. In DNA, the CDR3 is TGTGCCAGCAGCTTAGTTGAGTCCTATGAGCAGTTCTTC. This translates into CASSLVESYEQFF. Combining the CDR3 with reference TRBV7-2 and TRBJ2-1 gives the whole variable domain GAGVSQSPSNKVTEKGKDVELRCDPISGHTALYWYRQSLGQGLEFLIYFQGNSAPDKSGLPSDRFSAERTGGSVSTLTIQRTQQEDSAVYLCASSLVESYEQFFGPGTRLTVL.

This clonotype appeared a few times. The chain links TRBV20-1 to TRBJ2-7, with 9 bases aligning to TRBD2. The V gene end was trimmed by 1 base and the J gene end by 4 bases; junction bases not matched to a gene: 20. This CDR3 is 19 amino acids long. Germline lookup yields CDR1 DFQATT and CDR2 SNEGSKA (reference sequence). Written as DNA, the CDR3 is TGCAGTGCTAGAGTCAGGGTGGGGGGCTTCGGCGGGAGGGAGTACGAGCAGTACTTC. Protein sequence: CSARVRVGGFGGREYEQYF.

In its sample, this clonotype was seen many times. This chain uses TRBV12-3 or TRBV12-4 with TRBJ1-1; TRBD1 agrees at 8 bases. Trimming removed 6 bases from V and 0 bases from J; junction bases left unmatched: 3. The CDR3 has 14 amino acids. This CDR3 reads CASRPGGMNTEAFF. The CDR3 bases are TGTGCCAGCAGACCAGGGGGCATGAACACTGAAGCTTTCTTT.

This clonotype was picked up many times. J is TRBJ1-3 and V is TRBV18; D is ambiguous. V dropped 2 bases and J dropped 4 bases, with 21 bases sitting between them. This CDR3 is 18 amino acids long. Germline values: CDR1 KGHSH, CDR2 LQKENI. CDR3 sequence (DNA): TGTGCCAGCTCACCAAGGCCAGGAAGAGAAGGTACCGGAAACACCATATATTTT. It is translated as CASSPRPGREGTGNTIYF. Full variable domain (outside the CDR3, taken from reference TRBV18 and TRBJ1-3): NAGVMQNPRHLVRRRGQEARLRCSPMKGHSHVYWYRQLPEEGLKFMVYLQKENIIDESGMPKERFSAEFPKEGPSILRIQQVVRGDSAAYFCASSPRPGREGTGNTIYFGEGSWLTVV.

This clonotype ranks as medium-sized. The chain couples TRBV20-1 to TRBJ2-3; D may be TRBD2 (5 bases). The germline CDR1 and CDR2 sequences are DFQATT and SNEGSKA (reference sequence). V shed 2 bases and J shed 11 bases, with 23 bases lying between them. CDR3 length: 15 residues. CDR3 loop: CSARSSGGFGDGQYF. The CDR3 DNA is TGCAGTGCTAGATCTTCTGGCGGGTTTGGGGATGGGCAGTATTTT.

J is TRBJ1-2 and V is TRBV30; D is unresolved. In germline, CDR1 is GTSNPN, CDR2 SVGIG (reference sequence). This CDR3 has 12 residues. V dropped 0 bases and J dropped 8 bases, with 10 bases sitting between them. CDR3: CAWSVRALGYTF. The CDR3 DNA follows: TGTGCCTGGAGTGTACGGGCGTTGGGCTACACCTTC.

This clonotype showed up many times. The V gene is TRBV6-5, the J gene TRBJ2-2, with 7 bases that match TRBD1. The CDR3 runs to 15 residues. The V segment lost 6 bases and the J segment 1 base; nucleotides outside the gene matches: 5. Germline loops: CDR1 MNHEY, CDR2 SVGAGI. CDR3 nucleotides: TGTGCCAGCAGCCGACAGGGTGGGAACACCGGGGAGCTGTTTTTT. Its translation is CASSRQGGNTGELFF.

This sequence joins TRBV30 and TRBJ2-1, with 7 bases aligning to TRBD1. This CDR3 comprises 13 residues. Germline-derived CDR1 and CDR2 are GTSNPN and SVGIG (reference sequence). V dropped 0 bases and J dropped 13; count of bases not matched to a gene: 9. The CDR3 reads CAWSVRGGFGQFF. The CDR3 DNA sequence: TGTGCCTGGAGTGTCCGAGGGGGCTTCGGACAGTTCTTC.

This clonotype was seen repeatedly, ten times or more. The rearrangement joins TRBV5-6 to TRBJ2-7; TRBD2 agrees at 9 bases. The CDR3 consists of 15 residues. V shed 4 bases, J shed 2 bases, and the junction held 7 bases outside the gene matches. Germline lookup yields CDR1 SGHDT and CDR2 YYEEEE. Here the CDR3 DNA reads TGTGCCAGCAGCCGTTATAGCGGGAGTCCCTACGAGCAGTACTTC. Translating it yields CASSRYSGSPYEQYF. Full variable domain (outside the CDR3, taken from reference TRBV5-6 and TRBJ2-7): DAGVTQSPTHLIKTRGQQVTLRCSPKSGHDTVSWYQQALGQGPQFIFQYYEEEERQRGNFPDRFSGHQFPNYSSELNVNALLLGDSALYLCASSRYSGSPYEQYFGPGTRLTVT.

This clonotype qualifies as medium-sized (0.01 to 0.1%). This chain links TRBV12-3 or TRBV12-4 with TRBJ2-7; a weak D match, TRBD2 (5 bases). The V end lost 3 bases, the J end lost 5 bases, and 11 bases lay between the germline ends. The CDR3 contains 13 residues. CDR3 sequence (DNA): TGTGCCAGCAGTTTCGGACTCCTCGACGAGCAGTACTTC. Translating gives CASSFGLLDEQYF.

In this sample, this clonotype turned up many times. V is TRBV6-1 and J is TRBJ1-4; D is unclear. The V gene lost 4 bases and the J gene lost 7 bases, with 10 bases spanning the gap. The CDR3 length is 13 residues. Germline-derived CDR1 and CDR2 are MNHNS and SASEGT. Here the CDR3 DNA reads TGTGCCAGCAGTGGCTTAGAGGGTGAAAAACTGTTTTTT. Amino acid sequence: CASSGLEGEKLFF.

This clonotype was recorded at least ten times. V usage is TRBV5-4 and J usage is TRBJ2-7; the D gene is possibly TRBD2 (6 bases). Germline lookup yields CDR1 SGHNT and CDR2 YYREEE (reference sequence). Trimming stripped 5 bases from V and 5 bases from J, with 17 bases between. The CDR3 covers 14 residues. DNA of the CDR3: TGTGCCAGCAGTGATGGCGCGTGGGGGGACGAGCAGTACTTC. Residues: CASSDGAWGDEQYF.